This is a list of T cell receptor beta chains from one sample in a study of blood T cell repertoires in COVID-19. Here immunoSEQ multiplex PCR was the method, and the copy in TCRdb shows in-frame clones only, minus some. The sample has about 160,000 clones, 87% seen once. Material: peripheral blood. These receptors came from a woman in her sixties or seventies with COVID-19, enrolled during active disease. The CDR3 runs from the conserved cysteine through the conserved F or W. The D gene is left open where the match is weak. Only part of the rows carry a size: once, few, many, or a class if the clone is expanded.

clone size	V gene	D gene	J gene	CDR3 protein	CDR3 DNA
NA	TRBV29-1	NA	TRBJ1-5	CSVGGVSNQPQHF	TGCAGCGTTGGGGGGGTTAGCAATCAGCCCCAGCATTTT
NA	TRBV2	NA	TRBJ1-2	CASNNGGAGGGYTF	TGTGCCAGTAATAATGGCGGGGCCGGGGGTGGCTACACCTTC
NA	TRBV9	NA	TRBJ2-5	CASSVGGYQETQYF	TGTGCCAGCAGCGTAGGAGGGTATCAAGAGACCCAGTACTTC
NA	TRBV5-1	TRBD1	TRBJ1-2	CASSLAGDRADGYTF	TGCGCCAGCAGCTTGGCCGGGGACAGGGCAGATGGCTACACCTTC
NA	TRBV28	NA	TRBJ1-4	CASSSGQSNEKLFF	TGTGCCAGCAGTTCTGGGCAGTCTAATGAAAAACTGTTTTTT
few	TRBV5-1	TRBD1	TRBJ1-4	CASSLAGTDQKLFF	TGCGCCAGCAGCTTGGCGGGGACAGACCAAAAACTGTTTTTT
NA	TRBV11-2	TRBD2	TRBJ2-7	CASSLAIAGGPREQYF	TGTGCCAGCAGCTTAGCCATAGCGGGGGGGCCTCGCGAGCAGTACTTC
few	TRBV4-2	NA	TRBJ1-4	CASSQSREVEKLFF	TGTGCCAGCAGCCAGTCCAGGGAGGTGGAAAAACTGTTTTTT
NA	TRBV28	NA	TRBJ2-2	CASSWGRSSGELFF	TGTGCCAGCAGTTGGGGCCGGTCTAGCGGGGAGCTGTTTTTT
NA	TRBV6-5	NA	TRBJ1-2	CASSSSLRGYTF	TGTGCCAGCAGTTCTTCTCTACGGGGCTACACCTTC
NA	TRBV6-1	TRBD1	TRBJ1-1	CASSETRDRFLAFF	TGTGCCAGCAGTGAGACCCGGGACAGGTTTCTCGCTTTCTTT
NA	TRBV7-8	TRBD1	TRBJ1-2	CASSLRSSGGALDYGYTF	TGTGCCAGCAGCTTAAGGTCGTCAGGGGGAGCCCTTGACTATGGCTACACCTTC
NA	TRBV7-2	TRBD2	TRBJ2-5	CASSLGAGLAGGRETQYF	TGTGCCAGCAGCTTAGGTGCGGGACTAGCGGGGGGGCGAGAGACCCAGTACTTC
NA	TRBV19	NA	TRBJ1-5	CASTVRQGNQPQHF	TGTGCCAGTACCGTTAGACAGGGCAATCAGCCCCAGCATTTT
NA	TRBV7-2	NA	TRBJ2-5	CASSSPKEGETQYF	TGTGCCAGCAGCTCCCCTAAAGAGGGAGAGACCCAGTACTTC
NA	TRBV28	NA	TRBJ1-6	CASSFSGHLYNSPLHF	TGTGCCAGCAGTTTTTCAGGGCACCTCTATAATTCACCCCTCCACTTT
once	TRBV4-1	TRBD1	TRBJ1-2	CASSQTGQVAHGYTF	TGCGCCAGCAGCCAAACGGGACAGGTCGCCCATGGCTACACCTTC
once	TRBV5-6	TRBD2	TRBJ2-5	CASSTTAGGRRRETQYF	TGTGCCAGCAGCACAACCGCGGGGGGGCGGAGAAGAGAGACCCAGTACTTC
once	TRBV4-1	TRBD2	TRBJ2-1	CASSQVNSGNPFSYNEQFF	TGCGCCAGCAGCCAAGTTAATAGCGGGAACCCCTTCTCCTACAATGAGCAGTTCTTC
once	TRBV7-9	NA	TRBJ1-1	CASTTLVNTEAFF	TGTGCCAGCACCACACTAGTCAACACTGAAGCTTTCTTT
NA	TRBV28	NA	TRBJ2-2	CASKGGGPTGELFF	TGTGCCAGCAAGGGAGGGGGGCCCACCGGGGAGCTGTTTTTT
NA	TRBV30	NA	TRBJ1-1	CAWSVRGLAEAFF	TGTGCCTGGAGTGTCCGGGGGTTGGCTGAAGCTTTCTTT
once	TRBV19	TRBD1	TRBJ1-5	CASSIGTQGGNQPQHF	TGTGCCAGTAGTATAGGCACACAGGGGGGAAATCAGCCCCAGCATTTT